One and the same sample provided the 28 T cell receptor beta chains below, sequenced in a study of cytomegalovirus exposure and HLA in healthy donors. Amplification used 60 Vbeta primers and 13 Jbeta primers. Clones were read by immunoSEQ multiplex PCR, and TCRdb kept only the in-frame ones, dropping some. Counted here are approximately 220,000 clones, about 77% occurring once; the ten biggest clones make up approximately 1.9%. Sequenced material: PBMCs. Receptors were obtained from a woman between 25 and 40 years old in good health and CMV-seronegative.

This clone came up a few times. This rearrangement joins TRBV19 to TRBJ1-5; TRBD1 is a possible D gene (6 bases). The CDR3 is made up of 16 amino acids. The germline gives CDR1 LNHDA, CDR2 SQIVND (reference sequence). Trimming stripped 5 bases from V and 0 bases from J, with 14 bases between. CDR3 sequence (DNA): TGTGCCAGTAGTGACCACATCAGGGGTAGCAATCAGCCCCAGCATTTT. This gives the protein CASSDHIRGSNQPQHF.

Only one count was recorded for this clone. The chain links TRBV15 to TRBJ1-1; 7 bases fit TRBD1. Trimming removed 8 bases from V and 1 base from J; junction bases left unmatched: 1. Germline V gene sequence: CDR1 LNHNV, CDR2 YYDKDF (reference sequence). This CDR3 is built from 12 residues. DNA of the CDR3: TGTGCCACCGGGACAGCGAACACTGAAGCTTTCTTT. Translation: CATGTANTEAFF.

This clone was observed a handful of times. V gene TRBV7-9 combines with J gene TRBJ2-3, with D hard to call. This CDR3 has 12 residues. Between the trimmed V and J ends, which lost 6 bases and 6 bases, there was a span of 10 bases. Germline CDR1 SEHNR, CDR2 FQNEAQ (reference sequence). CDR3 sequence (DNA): TGTGCCAGCAGAACCGAGCGTGATACGCAGTATTTT. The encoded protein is CASRTERDTQYF.

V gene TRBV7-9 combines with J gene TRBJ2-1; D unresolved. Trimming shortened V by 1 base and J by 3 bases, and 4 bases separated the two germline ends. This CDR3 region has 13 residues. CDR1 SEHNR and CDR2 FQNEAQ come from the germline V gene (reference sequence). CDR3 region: CASSLGSYNEQFF. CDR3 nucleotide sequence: TGTGCCAGCAGCTTAGGGAGCTACAATGAGCAGTTCTTC.

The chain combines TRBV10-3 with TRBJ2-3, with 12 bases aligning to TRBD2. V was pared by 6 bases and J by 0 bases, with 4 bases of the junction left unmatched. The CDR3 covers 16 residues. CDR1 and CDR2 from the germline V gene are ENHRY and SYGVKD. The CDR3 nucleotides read TGTGCCATCAGCGCAGGACTAGCGGGAAGCACAGATACGCAGTATTTT. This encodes CAISAGLAGSTDTQYF.

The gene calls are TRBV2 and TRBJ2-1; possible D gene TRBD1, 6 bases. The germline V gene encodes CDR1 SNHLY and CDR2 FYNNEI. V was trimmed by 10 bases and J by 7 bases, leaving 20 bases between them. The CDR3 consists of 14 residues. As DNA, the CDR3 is TGTGCCACACAGGGACCGACGAGGGAAAATGAGCAGTTCTTC. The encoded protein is CATQGPTRENEQFF.

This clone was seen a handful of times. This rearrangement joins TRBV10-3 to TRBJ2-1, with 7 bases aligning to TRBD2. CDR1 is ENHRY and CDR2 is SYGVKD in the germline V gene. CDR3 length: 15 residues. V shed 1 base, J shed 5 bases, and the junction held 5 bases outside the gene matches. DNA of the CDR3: TGTGCCATCAGTGAGTGGGGCGGGACTAACAATGAGCAGTTCTTC. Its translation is CAISEWGGTNNEQFF.

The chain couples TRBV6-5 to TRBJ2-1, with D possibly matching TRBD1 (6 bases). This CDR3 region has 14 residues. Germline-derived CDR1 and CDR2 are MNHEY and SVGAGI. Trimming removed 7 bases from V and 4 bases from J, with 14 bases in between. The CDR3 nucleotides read TGTGCCAGCAAAACAGGGATACCGTACAATGAGCAGTTCTTC. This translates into CASKTGIPYNEQFF.

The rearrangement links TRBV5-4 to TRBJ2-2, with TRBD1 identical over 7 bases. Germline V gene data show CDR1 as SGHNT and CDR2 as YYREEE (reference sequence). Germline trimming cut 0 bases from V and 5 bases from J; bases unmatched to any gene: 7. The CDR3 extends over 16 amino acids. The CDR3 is CASSLALRQGTGELFF. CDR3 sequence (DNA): TGTGCCAGCAGCTTGGCCTTGAGACAGGGAACCGGGGAGCTGTTTTTT.

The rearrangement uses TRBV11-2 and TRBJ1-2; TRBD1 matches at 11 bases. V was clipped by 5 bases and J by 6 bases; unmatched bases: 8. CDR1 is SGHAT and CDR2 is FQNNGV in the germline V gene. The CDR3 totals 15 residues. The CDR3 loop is CASSTGQGALNGYTF. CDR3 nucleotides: TGTGCCAGCAGCACAGGACAGGGGGCCTTAAATGGCTACACCTTC.

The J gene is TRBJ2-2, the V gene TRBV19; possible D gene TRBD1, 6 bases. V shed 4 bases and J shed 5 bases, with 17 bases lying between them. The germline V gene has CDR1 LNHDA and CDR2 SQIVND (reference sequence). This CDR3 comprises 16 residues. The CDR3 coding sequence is TGTGCCAGTAGTACCCCAGGACAGAGGTGGACCGGGGAGCTGTTTTTT. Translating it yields CASSTPGQRWTGELFF.

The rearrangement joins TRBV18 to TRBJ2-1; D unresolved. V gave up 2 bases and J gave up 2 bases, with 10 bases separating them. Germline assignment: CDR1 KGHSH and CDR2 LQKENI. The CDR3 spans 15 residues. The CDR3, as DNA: TGTGCCAGCTCACCATTCGGAGAGGCCTACAATGAGCAGTTCTTC. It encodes CASSPFGEAYNEQFF.

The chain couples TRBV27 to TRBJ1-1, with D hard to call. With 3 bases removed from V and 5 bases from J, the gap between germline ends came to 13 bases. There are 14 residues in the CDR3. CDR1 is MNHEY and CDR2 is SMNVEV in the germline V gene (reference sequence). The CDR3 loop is CASSFGAGWTEAFF. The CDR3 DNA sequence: TGTGCCAGCAGTTTCGGTGCGGGGTGGACTGAAGCTTTCTTT.

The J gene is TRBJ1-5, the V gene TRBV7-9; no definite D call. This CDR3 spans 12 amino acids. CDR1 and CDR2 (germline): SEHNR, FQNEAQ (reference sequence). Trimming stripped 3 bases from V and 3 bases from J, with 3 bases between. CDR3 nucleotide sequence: TGTGCCAGCAGCTTCTACAATCAGCCCCAGCATTTT. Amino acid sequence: CASSFYNQPQHF.

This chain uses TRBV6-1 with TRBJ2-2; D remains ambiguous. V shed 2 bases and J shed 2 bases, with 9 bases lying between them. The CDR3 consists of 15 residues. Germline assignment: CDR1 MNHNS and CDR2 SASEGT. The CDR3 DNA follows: TGTGCCAGCAGTGAACTGACTGCTAACACCGGGGAGCTGTTTTTT. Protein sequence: CASSELTANTGELFF.

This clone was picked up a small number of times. The CDR3 bases are TGCGCCAGCAGCTCGAGTACTAACACTGAAGCTTTCTTT. Its translation: CASSSSTNTEAFF. The chain recombines TRBV5-1 with TRBJ1-1; D remains unclear. The V gene's germline CDR1 is SGHRS and CDR2 YFSETQ. The CDR3 loop spans 13 amino acids. V gave up 3 bases and J gave up 2 bases, with 8 bases separating them.

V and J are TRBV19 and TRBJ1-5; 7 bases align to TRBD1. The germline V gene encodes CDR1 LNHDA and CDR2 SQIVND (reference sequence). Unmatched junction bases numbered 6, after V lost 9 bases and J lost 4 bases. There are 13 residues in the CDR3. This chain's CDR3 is CASMTGLNQPQHF. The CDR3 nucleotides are TGTGCCAGCATGACAGGGTTGAATCAGCCCCAGCATTTT.

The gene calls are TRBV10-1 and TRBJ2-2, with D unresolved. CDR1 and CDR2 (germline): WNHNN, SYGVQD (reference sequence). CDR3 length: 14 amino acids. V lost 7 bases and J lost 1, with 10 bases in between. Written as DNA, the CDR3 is TGCGCCAGCACTCGTGGCGGGAACACCGGGGAGCTGTTTTTT. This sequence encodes CASTRGGNTGELFF.

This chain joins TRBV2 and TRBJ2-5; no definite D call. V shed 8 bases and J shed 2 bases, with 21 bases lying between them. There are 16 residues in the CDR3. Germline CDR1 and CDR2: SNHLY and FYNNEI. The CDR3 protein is CASAYLSRSQQETQYF. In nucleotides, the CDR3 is TGTGCCAGCGCGTACTTAAGTCGCTCCCAACAAGAGACCCAGTACTTC.

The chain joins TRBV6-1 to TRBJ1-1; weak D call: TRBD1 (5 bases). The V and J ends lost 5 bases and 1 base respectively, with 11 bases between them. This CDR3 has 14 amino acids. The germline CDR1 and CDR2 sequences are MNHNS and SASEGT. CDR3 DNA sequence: TGTGCCAGCAGTCGGGGGGGAGAGAACACTGAAGCTTTCTTT. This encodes CASSRGGENTEAFF.

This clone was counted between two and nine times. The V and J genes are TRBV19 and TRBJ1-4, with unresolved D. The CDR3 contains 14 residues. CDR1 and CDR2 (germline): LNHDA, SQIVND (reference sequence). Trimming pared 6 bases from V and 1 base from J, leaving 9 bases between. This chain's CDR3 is CASRRSKTNEKLFF. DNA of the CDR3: TGTGCCAGTAGAAGATCTAAAACTAATGAAAAACTGTTTTTT.

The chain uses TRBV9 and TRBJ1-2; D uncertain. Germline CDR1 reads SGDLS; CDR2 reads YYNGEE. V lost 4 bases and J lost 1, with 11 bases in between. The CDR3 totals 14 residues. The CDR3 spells CASSPLEDNYGYTF. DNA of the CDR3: TGTGCCAGCAGCCCTCTCGAGGATAACTATGGCTACACCTTC.

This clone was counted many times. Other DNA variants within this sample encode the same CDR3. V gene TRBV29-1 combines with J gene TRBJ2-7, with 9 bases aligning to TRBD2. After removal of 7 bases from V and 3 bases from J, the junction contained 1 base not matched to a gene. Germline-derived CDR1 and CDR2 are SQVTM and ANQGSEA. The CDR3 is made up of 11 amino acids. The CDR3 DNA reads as TGCAGCGGGACTAGCGACTACGAGCAGTACTTC. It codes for CSGTSDYEQYF.

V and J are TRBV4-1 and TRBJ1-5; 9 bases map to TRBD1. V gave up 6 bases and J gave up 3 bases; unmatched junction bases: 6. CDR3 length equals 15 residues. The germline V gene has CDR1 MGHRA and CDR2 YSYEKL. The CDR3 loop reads CASRPRTGDNQPQHF. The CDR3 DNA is TGCGCCAGCAGGCCAAGGACAGGGGACAATCAGCCCCAGCATTTT.

This CDR3 reads CASSLDSETEAFF. The CDR3 DNA follows: TGTGCCAGCAGTTTGGACAGCGAGACTGAAGCTTTCTTT. The chain recombines TRBV6-6 with TRBJ1-1; tentatively, D is TRBD1 (6 bases). The ends were cut back, 4 bases at V and 5 bases at J, with 11 bases in the middle. CDR1 is MNHNY, CDR2 SVGAGI, per germline (reference sequence). This CDR3 has 13 residues.

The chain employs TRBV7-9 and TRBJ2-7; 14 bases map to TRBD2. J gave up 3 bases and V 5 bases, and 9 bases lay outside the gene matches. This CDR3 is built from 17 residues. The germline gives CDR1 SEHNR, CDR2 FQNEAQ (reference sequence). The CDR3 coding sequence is TGTGCCAGCAGCCCCCTAGGACTAGCGGGAGGCGGCTACGAGCAGTACTTC. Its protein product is CASSPLGLAGGGYEQYF.

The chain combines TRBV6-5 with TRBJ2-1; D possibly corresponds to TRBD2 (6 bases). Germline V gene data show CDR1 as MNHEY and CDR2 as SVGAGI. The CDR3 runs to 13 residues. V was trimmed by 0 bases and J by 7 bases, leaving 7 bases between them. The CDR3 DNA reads TGTGCCAGCAGTTACTCGGCGGGGAATGAGCAGTTCTTC. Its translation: CASSYSAGNEQFF.

The CDR3 region is CASSQRLAGSSGTGELFF. CDR3 nucleotides: TGCGCCAGCAGCCAAAGGCTAGCGGGGTCGTCTGGAACCGGGGAGCTGTTTTTT. The chain carries TRBV4-1 and TRBJ2-2, with 9 positions matching TRBD2. CDR1 is MGHRA, CDR2 YSYEKL, per germline. The CDR3 has 18 residues. The V gene end was trimmed by 2 bases and the J gene end by 5 bases; junction bases not matched to a gene: 12.